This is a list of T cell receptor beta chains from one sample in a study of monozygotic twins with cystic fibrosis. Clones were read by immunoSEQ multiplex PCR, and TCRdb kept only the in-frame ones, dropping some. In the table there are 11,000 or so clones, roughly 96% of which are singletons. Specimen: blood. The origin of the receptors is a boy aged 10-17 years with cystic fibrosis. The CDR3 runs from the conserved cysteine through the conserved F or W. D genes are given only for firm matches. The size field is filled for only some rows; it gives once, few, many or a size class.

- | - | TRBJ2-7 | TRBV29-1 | TGCAGCGTTGAAACGGAGGGGTCAGGTCGCGAGCAGTACTTC | CSVETEGSGREQYF
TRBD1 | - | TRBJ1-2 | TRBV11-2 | TGTGCCAGCAGCCCAGGGGGCGGCTATGGCTACACCTTC | CASSPGGGYGYTF
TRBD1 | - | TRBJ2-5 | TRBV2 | TGTGCCAGCAGCGCCGTACTGACAGGGGGGGGAGAGACCCAGTACTTC | CASSAVLTGGGETQYF
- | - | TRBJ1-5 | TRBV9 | TGTGCCAGCAGCGTATCGGGGGGGAATCAGCCCCAGCATTTT | CASSVSGGNQPQHF
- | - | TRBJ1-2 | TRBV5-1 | TGCGCCAGCAGCTTGGGGGGGTATGGCTACACCTTC | CASSLGGYGYTF
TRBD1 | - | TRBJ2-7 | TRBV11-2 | TGTGCCAGCAGCTTAGGGGTGGCGGACAGGTCCTACGAGCAGTACTTC | CASSLGVADRSYEQYF
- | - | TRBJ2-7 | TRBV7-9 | TGTGCCAGCAGCTTAGAGACAACACCCCTCTACGAGCAGTACTTC | CASSLETTPLYEQYF
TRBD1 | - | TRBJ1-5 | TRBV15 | TGTGCCACCAGTTCCGGGACAGGGGATCAGCCCCAGCATTTT | CATSSGTGDQPQHF
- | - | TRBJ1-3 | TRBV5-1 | TGCGCCAGCAGCCCCAGGGAGATTGGAAACACCATATATTTT | CASSPREIGNTIYF
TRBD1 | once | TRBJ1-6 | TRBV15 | TGTGCCACCAGCAAGAAGACAGGGGATAATTCACCCCTCCACTTT | CATSKKTGDNSPLHF
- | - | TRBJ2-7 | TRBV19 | TGTGCCAGTAGTGATGGGCCTACGGGCGGCGAGCAGTACTTC | CASSDGPTGGEQYF
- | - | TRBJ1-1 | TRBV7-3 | TGTGCCAGCAGCTTAAAATCGAACACTGAAGCTTTCTTT | CASSLKSNTEAFF
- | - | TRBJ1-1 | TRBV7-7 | TGTGCTAGCAGCCCGCTAAACCTGAACACTGAAGCTTTCTTT | CASSPLNLNTEAFF
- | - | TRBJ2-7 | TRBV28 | TGTGCCAGCACTATCGGAGGATCCTACGAGCAGTACTTC | CASTIGGSYEQYF
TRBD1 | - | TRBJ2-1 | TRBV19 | TGTGCCAGTAGTCAGGGGACAGTTGCTAGCTCCCCGACGGGTTACAATGAGCAGTTCTTC | CASSQGTVASSPTGYNEQFF
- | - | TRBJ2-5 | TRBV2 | TGTGCCAGCAGTGCCACGGGCCAACCGTACTTC | CASSATGQPYF
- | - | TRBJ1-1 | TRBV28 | TGTGCCAGCAGTTTAATGAACGGCTCTGAAGCTTTCTTT | CASSLMNGSEAFF
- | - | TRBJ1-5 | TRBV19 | TGTGCCAGTAGTTCCAAGGGGCGTTGGGGGGATCGTCAGCCCCAGCATTTT | CASSSKGRWGDRQPQHF
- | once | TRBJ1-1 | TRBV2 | TGTGCCAGCAGTGAAATGGGAGTCGGCACTGAAGCTTTCTTT | CASSEMGVGTEAFF
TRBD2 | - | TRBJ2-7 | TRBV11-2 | TGTGCCAGCAGTCCGACTCTAGCGGGTGCCTACGAGCAGTACTTC | CASSPTLAGAYEQYF
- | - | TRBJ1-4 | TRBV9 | TGTGCCAGCAGCGGAGGGGGGAAACTGTTTTTT | CASSGGGKLFF
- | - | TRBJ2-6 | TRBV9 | TGTGCCAGCAGCCCAGTTTGGGGAAACTCTGGGGCCAACGTCCTGACTTTC | CASSPVWGNSGANVLTF
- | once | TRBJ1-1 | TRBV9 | TGTGCCAGCAGACCCTCCAGGGGCATGAACACTGAAGCTTTCTTT | CASRPSRGMNTEAFF
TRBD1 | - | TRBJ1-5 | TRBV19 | TGTGCCAGTAGTGCCCTTCCCCATAACAGGGGACAAACCCTTAGCAATCAGCCCCAGCATTTT | CASSALPHNRGQTLSNQPQHF
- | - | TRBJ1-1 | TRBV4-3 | TGCGCCAGCAGCCCGGATCCGGGACGGTTTGAAGCTTTCTTT | CASSPDPGRFEAFF
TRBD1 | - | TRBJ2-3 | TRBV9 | TGTGCCAGCGGGACAGGGTCGACAATCACAGATACGCAGTATTTT | CASGTGSTITDTQYF
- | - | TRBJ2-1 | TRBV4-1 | TGCGCCAGCAGCTATAGAACGGGGGATGAGCAGTTCTTC | CASSYRTGDEQFF
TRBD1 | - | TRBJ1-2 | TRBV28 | TGTGCCAGCAGGCTGCCCGGGACAGGGGGCGAAGGCTACACCTTC | CASRLPGTGGEGYTF
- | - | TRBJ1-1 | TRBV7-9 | TGTGCCACACAGGGAATTCGGGGCACTGAAGCTTTCTTT | CATQGIRGTEAFF
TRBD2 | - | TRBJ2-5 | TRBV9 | TGTGCCAGCAGCAGAACCGCGACTAGCGCAGAGACCCAGTACTTC | CASSRTATSAETQYF
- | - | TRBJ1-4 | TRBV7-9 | TGTGCCAGCAGCGGACGGACTAATGAAAAACTGTTTTTT | CASSGRTNEKLFF